The 30 T cell receptor beta chains in this list originate from one sample, sequenced in a study of T cell repertoires in cytomegalovirus infection. Via MiXCR, TCRdb re-called the reads, giving one row per CDR3 protein. The table shows more than 150,000 distinct CDR3 sequences, with 25% to 30% occurring only once. Sequenced: PBMCs. Receptors were obtained from a human donor in good health (CMV status not recorded). Some clones in this sample may be carry-over from other donors' samples.

About this clonotype itself: A junction end diverges from the germline sequence, so it may reflect a read error. The genes are TRBV7-2 and TRBJ2-1, with 10 bases lining up with TRBD2. The CDR3 totals 15 residues. In germline, CDR1 is SGHTA, CDR2 FQGNSA. The CDR3 here is CDSSLAGGSYNEQFF. The CDR3 coding sequence is TGTGACAGCAGCTTAGCGGGAGGTTCCTACAATGAGCAGTTCTTC.

Regarding this clonotype: A much larger clonotype is one base distant, so this may be a read error. The V gene is TRBV29-1, the J gene TRBJ2-1, with a tentative D call TRBD2 (6 bases). CDR1 is SQVTM and CDR2 is ANQGSEA in the germline V gene. CDR3 length equals 14 residues. CDR3 sequence reads: CSVEQGGRGNEHFF. DNA for the CDR3: TGCAGCGTTGAACAGGGAGGCCGTGGCAATGAGCATTTCTTC.

The genes are TRBV6-2 or TRBV6-3 and TRBJ1-1; 9 bases align to TRBD1. Germline CDR1 and CDR2: MNHEY and SVGEGT. This CDR3 region has 15 residues. J lost 3 bases, V lost 5 bases, and 7 bases had no gene match. The CDR3 sequence: CASSLRTGEHTEAFF. The DNA of the CDR3 is TGTGCCAGCAGTCTCAGGACAGGGGAGCACACTGAAGCTTTCTTT.

Concerning this clonotype itself: An end of the junction does not agree with germline; a read error may underlie this. The chain recombines TRBV5-1 with TRBJ1-1; D is perhaps TRBD1 (6 bases). Germline CDR1 reads SGHRS; CDR2 reads YFSETQ. The CDR3 runs 15 residues. The DNA for the CDR3 is TGCGCCAGCAGCTTACAGGGCTCGGGGAACACTGAGGCTTTCTTT. Its translation is CASSLQGSGNTEAFF.

This chain links TRBV4-2 with TRBJ1-1, with D maybe TRBD1 (5 bases). Germline CDR1 and CDR2: LGHNA and YNFKEQ. This CDR3 has 17 amino acids. V gave up 0 bases and J gave up 5 bases, with 19 bases separating them. CDR3 protein: CASSQEVAGRGSTEAFF. The CDR3 DNA reads as TGTGCCAGCAGCCAAGAGGTGGCGGGACGGGGGAGTACTGAAGCTTTCTTT.

The table lists this clonotype with many counts. The gene calls are TRBV7-8 and TRBJ2-7; maybe TRBD2 (6 bases). The CDR3 runs 15 residues. V dropped 6 bases and J dropped 4 bases, with 19 bases sitting between them. Germline CDR1 and CDR2: SGHVS and FQNEAQ. The CDR3 DNA is TGTGCCAGCAGGACAACGGGACTCAAGGGATACGAGCAGTACTTC. Translation gives CASRTTGLKGYEQYF.

The J gene is TRBJ2-7, the V gene TRBV29-1; 8 nucleotides match TRBD1. The V gene's germline CDR1 is SQVTM and CDR2 ANQGSEA. The junction had 9 bases not matched to a gene; V was cut back by 6 bases and J by 2 bases. This CDR3 has 14 amino acids. The chain's CDR3 is CSVGQGVPPYEQYF. The CDR3 region has the DNA TGCAGCGTCGGACAGGGAGTCCCCCCCTACGAGCAGTACTTC.

The chain is built from TRBV7-1 and TRBJ1-2, with D hard to call. Being an ORF, TRBV7-1 has a function that is uncertain. The CDR3 has 12 residues. V lost 5 bases to trimming and J lost 8 bases, with 12 bases between them. In DNA form, the CDR3 reads TGTGCCAGCAGCCCCCCCGGAGGGGGCTACACCTTC. Translation gives CASSPPGGGYTF.

The CDR3 spells CASSFLARTGELFF. In DNA form, the CDR3 reads TGTGCCAGCAGCTTCCTAGCAAGGACCGGGGAGCTGTTTTTT. The J gene is TRBJ2-2, the V gene TRBV5-4; tentatively, D is TRBD2 (5 bases). CDR1 SGHNT and CDR2 YYREEE come from the germline V gene (reference sequence). The CDR3 consists of 14 residues. Trimming cost V 2 bases and J 5 bases, with 10 bases left between them.

This chain links TRBV4-2 with TRBJ2-5; 8 nucleotides match TRBD2. Looked up from germline, CDR1 is LGHNA and CDR2 is YNFKEQ. J was trimmed by 5 bases and V by 0 bases; bases with no gene match: 8. The CDR3 is 16 residues long. The CDR3 loop is CASSQESGGARETQYF. The DNA of the CDR3 is TGTGCCAGCAGCCAAGAGTCCGGGGGGGCCCGGGAGACCCAGTACTTC.

The chain combines TRBV6-1 with TRBJ1-1, with 9 bases that match TRBD1. The CDR3 extends over 11 amino acids. Unmatched junction bases numbered 5, after V lost 10 bases and J lost 8 bases. Germline lookup yields CDR1 MNHNS and CDR2 SASEGT. Here the CDR3 reads CAIGQGTEAFF. In DNA form, the CDR3 reads TGTGCCATCGGACAGGGGACAGAAGCTTTCTTT.

This clonotype was detected a few times. V and J are TRBV12-3 or TRBV12-4 and TRBJ2-5, with a tentative D call TRBD1 (7 bases). Trimming removed 6 bases at V and 4 bases at J, with 15 bases between. The CDR3 contains 14 residues. CDR3 loop: CASSSPGGGETQYF. The CDR3 DNA reads as TGTGCCAGCAGCTCCCCAGGGGGAGGAGAGACCCAGTACTTC.

This chain connects TRBV12-3 or TRBV12-4 to TRBJ2-5; tentatively, D is TRBD1 or TRBD2 (6 bases each). The V end lost 8 bases, the J end lost 5 bases, and 21 bases lay between the germline ends. The CDR3 runs to 15 residues. The CDR3 DNA sequence: TGTGCCAGCGGGTCGATAAGGGGGGCCAGGGAGACCCAGTACTTC. It is translated as CASGSIRGARETQYF.

This clonotype has a single count. The chain uses TRBV5-5 and TRBJ2-2; D assignment may be TRBD1 or TRBD2 (6 bases each). V lost 4 bases and J 4 bases, leaving 14 bases between the germline ends. The CDR3 covers 15 residues. Germline CDR1 is SGHKS and CDR2 is YYEKEE (reference sequence). CDR3 sequence (DNA): TGTGCCAGCAGCGGGGGGCAATGGAGCACCGGGGAGCTGTTTTTT. Translation gives CASSGGQWSTGELFF.

V and J are TRBV6-1 and TRBJ1-2; 9 bases are shared with TRBD1. Germline V lookup: CDR1 MNHNS, CDR2 SASEGT. The junction had 16 bases not matched to a gene; V was cut back by 7 bases and J by 4 bases. The CDR3 covers 17 residues. The CDR3 nucleotides are TGTGCCAGCAACACGGGACAGGGCGGAAGATTCTTCTATGGCTACACCTTC. Its protein is CASNTGQGGRFFYGYTF.

This clonotype was detected only a few times. DNA for the CDR3: TGTGCCAGCAGTTACGTAGGTGGGGCGGATACGCAGTATTTT. The encoded protein is CASSYVGGADTQYF. J is TRBJ2-3 and V is TRBV6-6; possibly TRBD1 for D (5 bases). The length of the CDR3 is 14 residues. Germline CDR1 and CDR2: MNHNY and SVGAGI (reference sequence). Trimming removed 2 bases from V and 6 bases from J, with 12 bases in between.

The rearrangement uses TRBV11-2 and TRBJ1-1, with 10 nucleotides matching TRBD1. CDR3 length equals 15 residues. The V and J ends lost 3 bases and 2 bases, in that order; junction bases with no gene match: 3. Germline assignment: CDR1 SGHAT and CDR2 FQNNGV. For the CDR3, the DNA is TGTGCCAGCAGCTTGACAGGGGGCTATAACACTGAAGCTTTCTTT. Translating gives CASSLTGGYNTEAFF. Full variable domain (rest looked up from reference TRBV11-2 and TRBJ1-1): EAGVAQSPRYKIIEKRQSVAFWCNPISGHATLYWYQQILGQGPKLLIQFQNNGVVDDSQLPKDRFSAERLKGVDSTLKIQPAKLEDSAVYLCASSLTGGYNTEAFFGQGTRLTVV.

A few counts support this clonotype. J is TRBJ1-5 and V is TRBV12-3 or TRBV12-4, with unresolved D. The CDR3 consists of 13 residues. The V gene lost 2 bases and the J gene lost 4 bases, with 6 bases spanning the gap. CDR3 amino acids: CASSLNMNQPQHF. The CDR3 nucleotides read TGTGCCAGCAGTTTAAACATGAATCAGCCCCAGCATTTT.

The chain employs TRBV2 and TRBJ1-6; D unresolved. The CDR3 has 16 amino acids. The V gene lost 2 bases and the J gene lost 3 bases, with 11 bases spanning the gap. Germline CDR1 SNHLY, CDR2 FYNNEI. CDR3: CASSERGGGYNSPLHF. The CDR3 nucleotides are TGTGCCAGCAGTGAAAGAGGAGGTGGCTATAATTCACCCCTCCACTTT.

The chain joins TRBV7-2 to TRBJ1-1, with TRBD1 as a possible D gene (6 bases). The CDR3 has 13 amino acids. Germline CDR1 reads SGHTA; CDR2 reads FQGNSA. The V and J ends lost 10 bases and 1 base respectively, with 13 bases between them. The DNA for the CDR3 is TGTGCCACCGCGGGACAAAGGAACACTGAAGCTTTCTTT. Its translation is CATAGQRNTEAFF. Full variable domain (missing parts from reference TRBV7-2 and TRBJ1-1): GAGVSQSPSNKVTEKGKDVELRCDPISGHTALYWYRQSLGQGLEFLIYFQGNSAPDKSGLPSDRFSAERTGGSVSTLTIQRTQQEDSAVYLCATAGQRNTEAFFGQGTRLTVV.

This clonotype appeared a few times. The V gene is TRBV28, the J gene TRBJ1-5; TRBD1 agrees at 11 bases. Germline CDR1 reads MDHEN; CDR2 reads SYDVKM. With 7 bases clipped from V and 7 bases from J, the junction kept 6 bases outside the gene matches. There are 14 residues in the CDR3. The chain's CDR3 is CASTWTGGRQPQHF. The CDR3 DNA reads TGTGCCAGCACCTGGACAGGGGGCAGGCAGCCCCAGCATTTT.

The V and J genes are TRBV12-3 or TRBV12-4 and TRBJ2-6; D may match TRBD1 or TRBD2 (5 bases each). V dropped 6 bases and J dropped 2 bases, with 11 bases sitting between them. The CDR3 has 15 residues. DNA for the CDR3: TGTGCCAGCAGCCGAGGGGCGGCTGGGGCCAACGTCCTGACTTTC. Translating gives CASSRGAAGANVLTF.

This clonotype was counted ten times or more. The gene calls are TRBV7-2 and TRBJ2-3, with 11 positions matching TRBD2. V gave up 1 base and J gave up 5 bases; unmatched junction bases: 11. Germline V gene lookup returns CDR1 SGHTA and CDR2 FQGNSA. CDR3 length equals 18 residues. The CDR3 loop reads CASSLDPIAGGPIDTQYF. CDR3 sequence (DNA): TGTGCCAGCAGCTTAGACCCAATAGCGGGGGGGCCCATAGATACGCAGTATTTT.

J is TRBJ2-3 and V is TRBV2; 8 bases fit TRBD2. The V segment lost 6 bases and the J segment 1 base; nucleotides outside the gene matches: 3. The CDR3 is 14 amino acids. Germline CDR1 is SNHLY and CDR2 is FYNNEI. The CDR3 is CASRKAGGTDTQYF. CDR3 DNA sequence: TGTGCCAGCAGAAAAGCGGGGGGCACAGATACGCAGTATTTT.

The CDR3: CASSPQMFDTEAFF. DNA for the CDR3: TGTGCCAGCAGCCCTCAGATGTTCGACACTGAAGCTTTCTTT. This sequence joins TRBV5-6 and TRBJ1-1; D is uncertain. Trimming stripped 4 bases from V and 3 bases from J, with 13 bases between. The CDR3 is made up of 14 amino acids. The germline gives CDR1 SGHDT, CDR2 YYEEEE. The variable domain in full, with the rest retrieved from reference TRBV5-6 and TRBJ1-1, is DAGVTQSPTHLIKTRGQQVTLRCSPKSGHDTVSWYQQALGQGPQFIFQYYEEEERQRGNFPDRFSGHQFPNYSSELNVNALLLGDSALYLCASSPQMFDTEAFFGQGTRLTVV.

The chain has TRBV7-2 and TRBJ1-5, with D possibly being TRBD1 (5 bases). The CDR3 contains 13 residues. Trimming removed 1 base at V and 7 bases at J, with 8 bases between. Germline CDR1 reads SGHTA; CDR2 reads FQGNSA. The CDR3 loop is CASSLDGAQPQHF. In DNA form, the CDR3 reads TGTGCCAGCAGCTTAGATGGGGCGCAGCCCCAGCATTTT.

This clonotype was picked up a small number of times. The rearrangement links TRBV19 to TRBJ2-1; 9 nucleotides agree with TRBD1. Looked up from germline, CDR1 is LNHDA and CDR2 is SQIVND (reference sequence). The CDR3 length is 14 residues. Trimming removed 6 bases from V and 12 bases from J; junction bases left unmatched: 12. The DNA of the CDR3 is TGTGCCAGTAGCACAGGGGGCGATGGAATCGGGCAGTTCTTC. This encodes CASSTGGDGIGQFF.

This clonotype was picked up many times. The chain employs TRBV2 and TRBJ1-1; D unclear. Trimming removed 3 bases at V and 3 bases at J, with 5 bases between. CDR1 is SNHLY and CDR2 is FYNNEI in the germline V gene. This CDR3 comprises 12 residues. CDR3 nucleotide sequence: TGTGCCAGCAGTGATCGATACACTGAAGCTTTCTTT. Amino acids: CASSDRYTEAFF.

This clonotype appeared many times. V and J are TRBV5-4 and TRBJ2-5; 8 positions match TRBD1. Unmatched junction bases numbered 13, after V lost 2 bases and J lost 7 bases. CDR3 length: 16 residues. The germline V gene encodes CDR1 SGHNT and CDR2 YYREEE (reference sequence). The CDR3 spells CASSLPRGRRMWTQYF. In nucleotides, the CDR3 is TGTGCCAGCAGCTTACCCAGGGGGCGGCGTATGTGGACCCAGTACTTC.

This clonotype turned up a few times. J is TRBJ2-7 and V is TRBV10-3, with D maybe TRBD2 (6 bases). Deletions cut 5 bases from V and 2 bases from J, with 10 bases between. Germline CDR1 is ENHRY and CDR2 is SYGVKD. The CDR3 spans 13 residues. The DNA for the CDR3 is TGTGCCATCAGTTGGGGGGAGACCTACGAGCAGTACTTC. Translated, it gives CAISWGETYEQYF.